These 14 T cell receptor beta chains originate from one sample sequenced in a study of post-analysis software for immune sequencing data (dated by TCRdb to between 2015 and 2016). Paper-wide results and their limitations: Several TRBV segments, including TRBV5-6, TRBV5-1 and TRBV20-1, were significantly more frequent in patients than controls.

No antigens are known for them. Library generation was performed with PCR. This sample was sequenced with an Illumina HiSeq 2500. To reduce PCR and sequencing biases, unique molecular identifiers were built into the TCR beta cDNA libraries. The public reads were reanalyzed by TCRdb: fastp trimming at Q25, MiXCR alignment, in-frame beta chains only. Rows are unified per CDR3 protein, each entry keeping the most common DNA and genes. This sample lists fewer than 850,000 distinct CDR3 sequences; 30% were detected once. Of the sample, more than 0.45% falls within the top ten clones. Specimen: blood. The receptors here all came from a girl aged 5-17 years with multiple sclerosis.

The chain links TRBV7-2 to TRBJ1-1; the D is unclear. The length of the CDR3 is 13 residues. The V gene's germline CDR1 is SGHTA and CDR2 FQGNSA. Trimming left V 4 bases short and J 3 bases short, with 9 bases between. Here the CDR3 DNA reads TGTGCCAGCAGCTCCAGAGGGTACACTGAAGCTTTCTTT. Its translation: CASSSRGYTEAFF.

The CDR3 coding sequence is TGTGCCAGCAGCAAGGGGACAGGGGGGCATGAGCAGTTCTTC. Translating it yields CASSKGTGGHEQFF. This chain connects TRBV21-1 to TRBJ2-1; the table's D call of TRBD1 was not tested on the DNA. TRBV21-1 is designated a pseudogene. The CDR3 totals 14 residues.

The chain couples TRBV4-1 to TRBJ2-1; the match to TRBD2 covers 7 bases. With V trimmed by 0 bases and J by 8 bases, 10 bases remained unmatched. Germline CDR1 and CDR2: MGHRA and YSYEKL. CDR3 size: 16 residues. The CDR3 sequence: CASSQEAGLVGDEQFF. In DNA form, the CDR3 reads TGCGCCAGCAGCCAAGAAGCAGGACTAGTGGGGGATGAGCAGTTCTTC.

The J gene is TRBJ2-1, the V gene TRBV6-5, with 12 bases fitting TRBD2. Losses at the gene ends were 7 bases for V and 6 bases for J; bases not matched to a gene: 4. The CDR3 loop spans 14 amino acids. The germline gives CDR1 MNHEY, CDR2 SVGAGI. In DNA form, the CDR3 reads TGTGCCAGCAAACAGGGACTAGCGGGCAATGAGCAGTTCTTC. Amino acids: CASKQGLAGNEQFF.

The chain links TRBV6-4 to TRBJ1-2, with TRBD1 matching over 9 bases. This CDR3 has 17 residues. The germline V gene has CDR1 MRHNA and CDR2 SNTAGT. The ends lost 4 bases at V and 2 bases at J; junction bases unmatched: 11. The CDR3: CASSVHYRDRANYGYTF. The CDR3 DNA reads TGTGCCAGCAGTGTCCATTACCGGGACAGGGCCAACTATGGCTACACCTTC.

CDR3 nucleotide sequence: TGTGCCAGCAGCGAACGGCAAACAGGGGAACGCACCTTC. Residues: CASSERQTGERTF. The rearrangement joins TRBV7-9 to TRBJ1-2; 7 bases agree with TRBD1. Germline CDR1 and CDR2: SEHNR and FQNEAQ (reference sequence). The CDR3 consists of 13 residues. Losses at the gene ends were 5 bases for V and 13 bases for J; bases not matched to a gene: 13.

This chain joins TRBV5-5 and TRBJ2-5, with a weak D call TRBD1 (5 bases). V lost 2 bases, J lost 2 bases, and 10 bases lay in between. This CDR3 has 14 amino acids. CDR1 and CDR2 from the germline V gene are SGHKS and YYEKEE (reference sequence). CDR3: CASSLYRQQETQYF. DNA of the CDR3: TGTGCCAGCAGCTTATATCGACAGCAAGAGACCCAGTACTTC.

This sequence joins TRBV2 and TRBJ2-7; possibly TRBD1 or TRBD2 for D (5 bases each). The CDR3 extends over 15 amino acids. CDR1 SNHLY and CDR2 FYNNEI come from the germline V gene. Trimming shortened V by 7 bases and J by 4 bases, and 20 bases separated the two germline ends. The chain's CDR3 is CASNNPGWGRYEQYF. CDR3 nucleotide sequence: TGTGCCAGCAACAACCCGGGATGGGGGAGATACGAGCAGTACTTC.

This clonotype has a handful of counts. The chain uses TRBV3-1 and TRBJ2-4; 10 nucleotides line up with TRBD2. TRBJ2-5 matches the DNA end more closely, so the J call is doubtful. Germline V gene data show CDR1 as LGHDT and CDR2 as YNNKEL (reference sequence). This CDR3 comprises 16 residues. The CDR3 here is CASSQDRTSGDATQYF. Here the CDR3 DNA reads TGTGCCAGCAGCCAAGATCGAACTAGCGGGGACGCGACCCAGTACTTC.

The gene calls are TRBV9 and TRBJ2-7; possibly TRBD1 for D (6 bases). Germline lookup yields CDR1 SGDLS and CDR2 YYNGEE. V lost 2 bases and J 0 bases, leaving 12 bases between the germline ends. This CDR3 contains 15 residues. CDR3 coding DNA: TGTGCCAGCAGCGTCGGGACAAGGATCTCCTACGAGCAGTACTTC. Translation: CASSVGTRISYEQYF.

This clonotype occurred a few times. V gene TRBV5-6 combines with J gene TRBJ2-7; D is perhaps TRBD1 (6 bases). Deletions cut 7 bases from V and 6 bases from J, with 14 bases between. Germline values: CDR1 SGHDT, CDR2 YYEEEE. CDR3 length equals 12 residues. CDR3 sequence: CASQRGGIEQYF. Here the CDR3 DNA reads TGTGCCAGCCAGCGAGGGGGAATCGAGCAGTACTTC.

About this clonotype itself: A read error may be the cause here, since a much bigger clone is one base away. This chain links TRBV28 with TRBJ2-1; D ambiguous. V was pared by 5 bases and J by 10 bases, with 12 bases between. The germline V gene has CDR1 MDHEN and CDR2 SYDVKM. This CDR3 is built from 12 residues. CDR3 DNA: TGTGCCAGCAGTGTTACCCCCTACGAGCAGTTCTTC. Amino acid sequence: CASSVTPYEQFF.

There are many counts of this clonotype. As DNA, the CDR3 is TGTGCCAGCAGCCAAGGAATCCCGAACTCCTACAATGAGCAGTTCTTC. Translation gives CASSQGIPNSYNEQFF. The J gene is TRBJ2-1, the V gene TRBV3-1; D ambiguous. This CDR3 spans 16 amino acids. Trimming shortened V by 1 base and J by 0 bases, and 10 bases separated the two germline ends. CDR1 is LGHDT, CDR2 YNNKEL, per germline (reference sequence).

This clonotype came up a few times. This sequence joins TRBV27 and TRBJ2-3; a weak D match, TRBD1 (6 bases). CDR3 length: 13 residues. Per the germline V gene, CDR1 is MNHEY and CDR2 is SMNVEV (reference sequence). V was cut by 2 bases and J by 10 bases, with 13 bases left in between. The CDR3 DNA reads TGTGCCAGCAGTTTAATAGGGGGAGAAGCGCAGTATTTT. It translates to CASSLIGGEAQYF.